The source of this TCR beta chain is a study of tumor-infiltrating lymphocytes in localized non-small cell lung cancer. Whole-study context: Resected tumor was paired with non-adjacent uninvolved lung from the same patient.

A word on this clone: Its specificity is not known.

Trimming shortened V by 6 bases and J by 0 bases, and 10 bases separated the two germline ends. The CDR3 sequence is 15 residues long. Germline CDR1 is SGHRS and CDR2 is YFSETQ. TCRdb keeps only in-frame clones here, not all; method: immunoSEQ multiplex PCR. The table includes approximately 14,000 clones, around 72% detected once. Study results and caveats: Immunotypes IM1 and IM2 had similar TCR-derived T-cell fractions. Tumors had more T cell infiltration than uninvolved lung, per TCRbeta sequencing and CD3 counts. Available tissue quantity limited TCR sequencing to a patient subset.

Sequenced sample: uninvolved lung tissue not adjacent to the tumor. The source of this sequence is a human donor with non-small cell lung cancer. The chain uses TRBV5-1 and TRBJ2-6; a weak D match, TRBD1 (6 bases). In DNA form, the CDR3 reads TGCGCCAGCACCCTAGGGGGCTCTGGGGCCAACGTCCTGACTTTC. As protein: CASTLGGSGANVLTF.